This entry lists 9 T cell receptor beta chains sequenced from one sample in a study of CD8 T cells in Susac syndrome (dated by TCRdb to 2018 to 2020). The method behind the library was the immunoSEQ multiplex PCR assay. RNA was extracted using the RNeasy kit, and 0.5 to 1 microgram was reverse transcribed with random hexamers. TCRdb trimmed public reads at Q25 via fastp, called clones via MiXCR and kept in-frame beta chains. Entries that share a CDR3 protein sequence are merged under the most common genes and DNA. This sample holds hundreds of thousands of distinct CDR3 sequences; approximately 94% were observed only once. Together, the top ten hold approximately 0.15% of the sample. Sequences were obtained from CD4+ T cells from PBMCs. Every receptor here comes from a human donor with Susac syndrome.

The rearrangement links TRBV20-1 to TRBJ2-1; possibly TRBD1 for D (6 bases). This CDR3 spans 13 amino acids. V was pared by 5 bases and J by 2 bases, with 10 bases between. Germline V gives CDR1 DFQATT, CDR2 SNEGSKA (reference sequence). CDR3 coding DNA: TGCAGTGCTCATCGGGACACCTACAATGAGCAGTTCTTC. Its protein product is CSAHRDTYNEQFF.

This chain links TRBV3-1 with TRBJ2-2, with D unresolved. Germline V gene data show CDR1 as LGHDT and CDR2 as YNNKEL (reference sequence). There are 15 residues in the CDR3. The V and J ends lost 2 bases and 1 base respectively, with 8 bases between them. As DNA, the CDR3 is TGTGCCAGCAGCCAATTGGGGAAGAACACCGGGGAGCTGTTTTTT. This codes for CASSQLGKNTGELFF.

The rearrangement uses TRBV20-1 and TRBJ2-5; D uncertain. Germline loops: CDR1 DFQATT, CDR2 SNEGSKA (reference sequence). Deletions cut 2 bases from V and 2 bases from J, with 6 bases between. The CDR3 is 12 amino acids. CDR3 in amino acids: CSARTQQETQYF. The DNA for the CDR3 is TGCAGTGCTAGAACACAACAAGAGACCCAGTACTTC.

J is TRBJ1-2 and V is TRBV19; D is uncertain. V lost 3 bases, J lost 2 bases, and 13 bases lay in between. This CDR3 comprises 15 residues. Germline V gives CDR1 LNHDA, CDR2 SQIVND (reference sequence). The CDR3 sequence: CASSILQSTNYGYTF. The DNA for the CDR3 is TGTGCCAGTAGTATTCTGCAGTCAACAAACTATGGCTACACCTTC.

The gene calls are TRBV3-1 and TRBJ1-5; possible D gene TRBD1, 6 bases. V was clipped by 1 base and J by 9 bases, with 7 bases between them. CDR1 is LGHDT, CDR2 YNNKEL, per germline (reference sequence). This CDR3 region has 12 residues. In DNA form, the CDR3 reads TGTGCCAGCAGCCAAGCGACAGGGCCCCAGCATTTT. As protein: CASSQATGPQHF.

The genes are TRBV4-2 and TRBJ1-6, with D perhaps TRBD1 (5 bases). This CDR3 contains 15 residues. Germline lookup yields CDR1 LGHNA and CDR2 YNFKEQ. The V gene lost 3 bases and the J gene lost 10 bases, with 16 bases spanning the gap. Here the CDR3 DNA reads TGTGCCAGCAGCCAGTCGGGGGACTTGGGGTCACCCCTCCACTTT. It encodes CASSQSGDLGSPLHF.

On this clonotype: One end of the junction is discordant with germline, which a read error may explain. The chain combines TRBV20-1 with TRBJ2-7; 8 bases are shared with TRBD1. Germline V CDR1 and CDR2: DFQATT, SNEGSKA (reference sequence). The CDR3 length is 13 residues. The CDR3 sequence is CSAPGQASHEQYF. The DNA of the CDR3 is TGCAGTGCTCCGGGACAGGCCTCCCACGAGCAGTACTTC.

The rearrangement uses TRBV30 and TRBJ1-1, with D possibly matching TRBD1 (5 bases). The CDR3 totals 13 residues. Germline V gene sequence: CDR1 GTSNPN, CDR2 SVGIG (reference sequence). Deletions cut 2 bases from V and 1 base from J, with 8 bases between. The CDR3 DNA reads TGTGCCTGGAGTCACAGGCAGAACACTGAAGCTTTCTTT. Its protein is CAWSHRQNTEAFF.

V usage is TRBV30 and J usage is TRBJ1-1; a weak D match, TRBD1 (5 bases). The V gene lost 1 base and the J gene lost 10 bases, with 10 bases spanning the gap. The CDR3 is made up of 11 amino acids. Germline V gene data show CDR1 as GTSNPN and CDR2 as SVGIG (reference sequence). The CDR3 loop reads CAWSGSGGAFF. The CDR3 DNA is TGTGCCTGGAGTGGGTCGGGGGGAGCTTTCTTT. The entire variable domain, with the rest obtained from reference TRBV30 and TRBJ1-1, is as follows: SQTIHQWPATLVQPVGSPLSLECTVEGTSNPNLYWYRQAAGRGLQLLFYSVGIGQISSEVPQNLSASRPQDRQFILSSKKLLLSDSGFYLCAWSGSGGAFFGQGTRLTVV.